Below, 27 T cell receptor beta chains from the same sample are listed, as sequenced in a study of patients and donors after allogeneic stem cell transplantation. TCRdb recomputed calls from the RT-PCR reads with MiXCR, one row per CDR3 protein. The sample comprises roughly 230,000 distinct CDR3 sequences, 11% to 15% of which are singletons, and around 10% rests with the top ten. Material: blood, either unsorted or a sorted T cell fraction (not recorded which). These receptor sequences come from a human donor who was either an allogeneic HSCT recipient or a stem cell or donor lymphocyte infusion donor (not recorded which). It is not recorded whose cells these are; they may come from a transplant donor.

This chain uses TRBV20-1 with TRBJ2-1; no clear D. This CDR3 contains 11 residues. V was shortened by 6 bases and J by 6 bases, with 9 bases between the two germline ends. The germline V gene encodes CDR1 DFQATT and CDR2 SNEGSKA (reference sequence). DNA for the CDR3: TGCAGTGCCCATGACCTCAATGAGCAGTTCTTC. Its protein is CSAHDLNEQFF.

V and J are TRBV4-2 and TRBJ2-1; D may be TRBD1 (6 bases). V lost 4 bases to trimming and J lost 3 bases, with 13 bases between them. From germline, CDR1 is LGHNA and CDR2 YNFKEQ. The CDR3 is 15 amino acids. This CDR3 reads CASSPTRGNYNEQFF. In DNA, the CDR3 is TGTGCCAGCAGCCCCACTAGGGGGAACTACAATGAGCAGTTCTTC.

This clonotype showed up just a few times. This chain connects TRBV5-6 to TRBJ1-1; D might be TRBD1 (5 bases). This CDR3 has 12 residues. The germline V gene encodes CDR1 SGHDT and CDR2 YYEEEE. The CDR3 coding sequence is TGTGCTTTCAGCTCGGGACCCCGTGAAGCTTTCTTT. This codes for CAFSSGPREAFF.

This clonotype was counted only a few times. The V call is TRBV7-2, the J call TRBJ1-5; 7 bases line up with TRBD1. Germline CDR1 and CDR2: SGHTA and FQGNSA. V lost 1 base to trimming and J lost 1 base; unmatched junction nucleotides: 1. The CDR3 is 15 amino acids. The CDR3 loop is CASSLDRGSNQPQHF. The CDR3, as DNA: TGTGCCAGCAGCTTAGACAGGGGAAGCAATCAGCCCCAGCATTTT.

This clonotype was seen a few times. The CDR3 nucleotides read TGCAGTGTAAAGACCGGGACACGGGATGAAAAACTGTTTTTT. Its protein is CSVKTGTRDEKLFF. This chain uses TRBV20-1 with TRBJ1-4, with D perhaps matching TRBD1 (6 bases). Germline CDR1 is DFQATT and CDR2 is SNEGSKA (reference sequence). V lost 7 bases to trimming and J lost 6 bases, with 18 bases between them. The CDR3 contains 14 residues.

This clonotype occurred many times. The CDR3 region is CASSLLWGADTQYF. The CDR3 nucleotides read TGTGCCAGCAGCTTACTGTGGGGCGCAGATACGCAGTATTTT. J is TRBJ2-3 and V is TRBV7-2; tentative D call: TRBD1 (5 bases). Germline assignment: CDR1 SGHTA and CDR2 FQGNSA. This CDR3 is 14 amino acids long. Trimming left V 2 bases short and J 4 bases short, with 10 bases between. Drawing the rest from reference TRBV7-2 and TRBJ2-3, the complete variable domain is GAGVSQSPSNKVTEKGKDVELRCDPISGHTALYWYRQSLGQGLEFLIYFQGNSAPDKSGLPSDRFSAERTGGSVSTLTIQRTQQEDSAVYLCASSLLWGADTQYFGPGTRLTVL.

At least ten counts were recorded for this clonotype. The genes are TRBV5-1 and TRBJ2-3; D is unclear. The CDR3 sequence is 13 residues long. The ends were cut back, 4 bases at V and 0 bases at J, with 6 bases in the middle. Germline V lookup: CDR1 SGHRS, CDR2 YFSETQ. The DNA of the CDR3 is TGCGCCAGCAGCGCCGCGAGCACAGATACGCAGTATTTT. This codes for CASSAASTDTQYF.

The V and J genes are TRBV9 and TRBJ1-2, with unresolved D. The CDR3 spans 15 residues. Trimming removed 3 bases from V and 5 bases from J, with 17 bases in between. The germline V gene encodes CDR1 SGDLS and CDR2 YYNGEE. The CDR3 DNA sequence: TGTGCCAGCAGCGCCCGCACGAAGATGGAATATGGCTACACCTTC. Translated, it gives CASSARTKMEYGYTF.

The V gene is TRBV12-5, the J gene TRBJ1-2; 9 nucleotides align to TRBD1. V dropped 5 bases and J dropped 6; count of bases not matched to a gene: 13. Germline V gene sequence: CDR1 LGHNT, CDR2 FRNRAP. This CDR3 has 16 residues. The CDR3 here is CASGDHSDRGVHGYTF. The CDR3 DNA is TGTGCTAGTGGTGACCACTCGGACAGGGGAGTCCATGGCTACACCTTC.

This clonotype was found a few times. The V call is TRBV19, the J call TRBJ1-4; 9 nucleotides line up with TRBD1. Unmatched junction bases numbered 5, after V lost 4 bases and J lost 8 bases. This CDR3 is 14 amino acids long. CDR1 and CDR2 from the germline V gene are LNHDA and SQIVND (reference sequence). The CDR3 DNA reads as TGTGCCAGTAGTACGGCCGGGACAGGGGAAAAACTGTTTTTT. This gives the protein CASSTAGTGEKLFF.

This clonotype occurred a few times. The gene calls are TRBV6-1 and TRBJ1-1; D possibly corresponds to TRBD1 (5 bases). Germline CDR1 is MNHNS and CDR2 is SASEGT. The CDR3 totals 15 residues. V was pared by 7 bases and J by 1 base, with 16 bases between. The CDR3 is CASTPGYQRNTEAFF. In nucleotides, the CDR3 is TGTGCCAGCACCCCAGGGTACCAAAGGAACACTGAAGCTTTCTTT.

This clonotype was seen a few times. The J gene is TRBJ2-7, the V gene TRBV11-3; perhaps D is TRBD1 or TRBD2 (5 bases each). The germline V gene encodes CDR1 SGHNT and CDR2 YENEEA. The CDR3 length is 15 residues. V lost 5 bases and J lost 2, with 16 bases in between. CDR3 protein: CASSLRDGLPYEQYF. The DNA for the CDR3 is TGTGCCAGCAGCCTCCGGGACGGCCTCCCCTACGAGCAGTACTTC.

A note on this clonotype: The junction and the germline gene differ at one end; a read error may be behind it. The chain employs TRBV5-1 and TRBJ2-1; 9 bases match TRBD2. The CDR3 runs to 15 residues. Germline CDR1 SGHRS, CDR2 YFSETQ. CDR3 bases: TGCACCAGCAGTCTTGGCGGGAGGGCCCGCGGAGAGCAGTTCTTC. Amino acids: CTSSLGGRARGEQFF.

The V call is TRBV7-9, the J call TRBJ2-2; TRBD2 aligns across 14 bases. Germline V gene data show CDR1 as SEHNR and CDR2 as FQNEAQ (reference sequence). The CDR3 sequence is 17 residues long. The V and J ends lost 5 bases and 5 bases, in that order; junction bases with no gene match: 7. The CDR3 is CASSPGLAGVGTGELFF. The CDR3 DNA reads TGTGCCAGCAGCCCGGGACTAGCGGGAGTTGGGACCGGGGAGCTGTTTTTT.

The chain recombines TRBV7-9 with TRBJ2-7, with a possible D match to TRBD1 (5 bases). The germline V and J ends were trimmed by 3 bases and 3 bases, with 6 bases remaining between them. Germline V gene lookup returns CDR1 SEHNR and CDR2 FQNEAQ (reference sequence). The CDR3 sequence is 12 residues long. The CDR3: CASSLDNYEQYF. The CDR3 nucleotides are TGTGCCAGCAGCTTGGACAACTACGAGCAGTACTTC.

This clonotype has more than one count but fewer than ten. The chain links TRBV11-1 to TRBJ2-1, with a tentative D call TRBD2 (6 bases). CDR3 length equals 16 residues. Germline CDR1 is SGHAT and CDR2 is FQDESV (reference sequence). V gave up 5 bases and J gave up 4 bases, with 18 bases separating them. In DNA, the CDR3 is TGTGCCAGCAGCCCGGGTAGTGGCGGGGTTTACAATGAGCAGTTCTTC. This gives the protein CASSPGSGGVYNEQFF.

This clonotype occurred a few times. V and J are TRBV6-5 and TRBJ1-1; no firm D call. This CDR3 has 14 residues. The germline V gene has CDR1 MNHEY and CDR2 SVGAGI. V was pared by 3 bases and J by 2 bases, with 10 bases between. CDR3 in amino acids: CASSYLQENTEAFF. CDR3 bases: TGTGCCAGCAGTTATCTGCAGGAAAACACTGAAGCTTTCTTT.

At least ten counts were recorded for this clonotype. V gene TRBV5-1 combines with J gene TRBJ2-6; weak D call: TRBD1 (5 bases). CDR3 length: 18 amino acids. Germline V gene lookup returns CDR1 SGHRS and CDR2 YFSETQ. The germline V and J ends were trimmed by 1 base and 1 base, with 15 bases remaining between them. The CDR3 DNA is TGCGCCAGCAGCTTGTCTTCAGGGTTTGAATCTGGGGCCAACGTCCTGACTTTC. Translated, it gives CASSLSSGFESGANVLTF.

The table lists this clonotype with a few counts. The chain recombines TRBV12-3 or TRBV12-4 with TRBJ2-2, with D possibly called TRBD1 or TRBD2 (6 bases each). V gave up 6 bases and J gave up 5 bases, with 13 bases separating them. The CDR3 is made up of 14 amino acids. The CDR3 DNA sequence: TGTGCCAGCAGAGTAGGGGGGTTGACCGGGGAGCTGTTTTTT. It yields the protein CASRVGGLTGELFF.

This clonotype has only a few counts. The chain is built from TRBV2 and TRBJ2-1; 7 nucleotides match TRBD1. The V segment lost 6 bases and the J segment 5 bases; nucleotides outside the gene matches: 4. Germline V gene lookup returns CDR1 SNHLY and CDR2 FYNNEI. The CDR3 consists of 13 residues. The CDR3 region has the DNA TGTGCCAGCAGCAGGGGGTATGACAATGAGCAGTTCTTC. It yields the protein CASSRGYDNEQFF.

The V and J genes are TRBV5-8 and TRBJ2-7; no reliable D call. Germline values: CDR1 SGHTS, CDR2 YDEGEE. V lost 1 base to trimming and J lost 5 bases, with 1 base between them. This CDR3 has 10 amino acids. CDR3 loop: CASSLHEQYF. The CDR3 nucleotides are TGTGCCAGCAGCTTGCACGAGCAGTACTTC.

This clonotype was found many times. The chain links TRBV6-5 to TRBJ2-1, with D perhaps given as TRBD1 or TRBD2 (5 bases each). Germline CDR1 MNHEY, CDR2 SVGAGI. This CDR3 spans 14 amino acids. Trimming shortened V by 4 bases and J by 6 bases, and 13 bases separated the two germline ends. The CDR3 spells CASSSGTWGNEQFF. The CDR3, as DNA: TGTGCCAGCAGTTCGGGGACGTGGGGCAATGAGCAGTTCTTC.

This clonotype occurred a few times. The gene calls are TRBV15 and TRBJ1-2; TRBD1 agrees at 10 bases. Germline CDR1 is LNHNV and CDR2 is YYDKDF (reference sequence). The CDR3 has 15 amino acids. The J segment lost 4 bases and the V segment lost 0 bases, leaving 2 bases of the junction unmatched. The CDR3 sequence: CATSREGTGAYGYTF. For the CDR3, the DNA is TGTGCCACCAGCAGAGAAGGGACAGGGGCCTATGGCTACACCTTC.

This clonotype was observed a handful of times. This chain uses TRBV6-1 with TRBJ2-1; 9 nucleotides align to TRBD2. The germline V gene encodes CDR1 MNHNS and CDR2 SASEGT. The length of the CDR3 is 19 residues. Losses at the gene ends were 2 bases for V and 4 bases for J; bases not matched to a gene: 15. In nucleotides, the CDR3 is TGTGCCAGCAGTGAAATTCCTAGCGGGATCCGAACCCTTTACAATGAGCAGTTCTTC. It specifies CASSEIPSGIRTLYNEQFF.

This clonotype has ten or more counts. This sequence joins TRBV11-2 and TRBJ1-1; 8 bases align to TRBD1. Germline lookup yields CDR1 SGHAT and CDR2 FQNNGV. The CDR3 length is 15 residues. Losses at the gene ends were 5 bases for V and 4 bases for J; bases not matched to a gene: 9. The CDR3 spells CASSPLLTGGTEAFF. CDR3 bases: TGTGCCAGCAGCCCTCTTTTAACAGGGGGCACTGAAGCTTTCTTT.

This clonotype came up once. The rearrangement joins TRBV24-1 to TRBJ1-1, with D unclear. CDR1 is KGHDR and CDR2 is SFDVKD in the germline V gene. Trimming pared 5 bases from V and 8 bases from J, leaving 11 bases between. This CDR3 is 12 amino acids long. The CDR3 DNA reads TGTGCCACCAGTGTCTTGGACGGGGAAGCTTTCTTT. Translating gives CATSVLDGEAFF.

The chain employs TRBV14 and TRBJ1-1; D call uncertain. The CDR3 length is 14 residues. CDR1 is SGHDN and CDR2 is FVKESK in the germline V gene. V shed 2 bases and J shed 1 base, with 8 bases lying between them. The CDR3, as DNA: TGTGCCAGCAGCCAATGGCACCCGAACACTGAAGCTTTCTTT. It encodes CASSQWHPNTEAFF.